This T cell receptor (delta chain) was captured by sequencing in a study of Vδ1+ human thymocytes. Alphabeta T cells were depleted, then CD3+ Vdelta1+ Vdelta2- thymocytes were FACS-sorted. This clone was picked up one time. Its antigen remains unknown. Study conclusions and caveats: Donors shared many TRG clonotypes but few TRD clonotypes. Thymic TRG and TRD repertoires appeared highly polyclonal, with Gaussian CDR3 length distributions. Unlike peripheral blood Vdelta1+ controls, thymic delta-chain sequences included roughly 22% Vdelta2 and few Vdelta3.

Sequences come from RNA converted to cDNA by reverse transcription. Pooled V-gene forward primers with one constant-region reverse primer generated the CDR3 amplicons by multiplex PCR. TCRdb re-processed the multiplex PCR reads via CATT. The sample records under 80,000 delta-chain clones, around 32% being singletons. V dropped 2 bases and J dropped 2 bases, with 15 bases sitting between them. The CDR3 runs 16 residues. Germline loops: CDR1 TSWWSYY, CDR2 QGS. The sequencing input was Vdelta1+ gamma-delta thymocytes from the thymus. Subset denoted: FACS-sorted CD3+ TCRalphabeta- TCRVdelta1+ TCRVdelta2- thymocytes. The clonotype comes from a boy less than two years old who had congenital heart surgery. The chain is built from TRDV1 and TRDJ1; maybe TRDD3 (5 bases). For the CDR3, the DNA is TGTGCTCTTGGGGAATCTAGGTGCGGGGGTACCGATAAACTCATCTTT. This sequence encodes CALGESRCGGTDKLIF.